Presented here are 11 T cell receptor beta chains from one specimen sequenced in a study of OX40 agonist ivuxolimab in advanced cancers. The table came from immunoSEQ multiplex PCR; TCRdb's copy has only in-frame clones and leaves some out. The sample lists about 70,000 clones, about 81% occurring once. This specimen consisted of CD4+ or CD8+ T cells sorted from blood, obtained in a trial of the OX40 agonist ivuxolimab. The receptors stem from an adult with an advanced solid tumor such as melanoma, head and neck, liver or kidney cancer.

CDR3 coding DNA: TGTGCCAGCTCACCACTACGGGGCGGGAGCACAGATACGCAGTATTTT. It yields the protein CASSPLRGGSTDTQYF. This chain joins TRBV18 and TRBJ2-3; D may match TRBD1 or TRBD2 (5 bases each). CDR3 length equals 16 residues. Per the germline V gene, CDR1 is KGHSH and CDR2 is LQKENI. V was clipped by 1 base and J by 0 bases, with 11 bases between them.

CDR3: CASSLNGNYEQYF. CDR3 DNA sequence: TGTGCCAGCAGCTTAAACGGGAACTACGAGCAGTACTTC. The chain carries TRBV2 and TRBJ2-7; weak D call: TRBD2 (5 bases). The CDR3 extends over 13 amino acids. Between the trimmed V and J ends, which lost 6 bases and 3 bases, there was a span of 12 bases. Per the germline V gene, CDR1 is SNHLY and CDR2 is FYNNEI.

CDR3 DNA: TGTGCCAGCGAAGAAAGCAATCAGCCCCAGCATTTT. Residues: CASEESNQPQHF. The rearrangement joins TRBV27 to TRBJ1-5; D not certain. V was trimmed by 8 bases and J by 1 base, leaving 6 bases between them. CDR1 and CDR2 (germline): MNHEY, SMNVEV (reference sequence). This CDR3 contains 12 residues.

The chain carries TRBV6-6 and TRBJ1-2, with a weak D call TRBD1 (6 bases). This CDR3 spans 14 amino acids. The germline gives CDR1 MNHNY, CDR2 SVGAGI (reference sequence). V dropped 6 bases and J dropped 3 bases, with 14 bases sitting between them. The DNA of the CDR3 is TGTGCCAGCAGACCCACCGGGGGCTACTATGGCTACACCTTC. It translates to CASRPTGGYYGYTF.

This clone has a single count. The chain combines TRBV4-1 with TRBJ2-2; 9 bases line up with TRBD2. The CDR3 is 19 residues long. Germline lookup yields CDR1 MGHRA and CDR2 YSYEKL. The V and J ends lost 0 bases and 3 bases, in that order; junction bases with no gene match: 11. The CDR3 nucleotides read TGCGCCAGCAGCCAAGATGATGTAGCGGGGGCGCGAGACACCGGGGAGCTGTTTTTT. This gives the protein CASSQDDVAGARDTGELFF.

The chain is built from TRBV7-9 and TRBJ2-1, with 8 bases fitting TRBD1. There are 15 residues in the CDR3. Germline lookup yields CDR1 SEHNR and CDR2 FQNEAQ (reference sequence). Unmatched junction bases numbered 9, after V lost 5 bases and J lost 6 bases. The CDR3 loop reads CASSIQGVLVNEQFF. In nucleotides, the CDR3 is TGTGCCAGCAGCATACAGGGGGTCCTAGTCAATGAGCAGTTCTTC.

This clone was counted between two and nine times. The J gene is TRBJ2-7, the V gene TRBV28; 8 bases fit TRBD2. The V gene's germline CDR1 is MDHEN and CDR2 SYDVKM. Unmatched junction bases numbered 4, after V lost 3 bases and J lost 3 bases. This CDR3 comprises 14 residues. The CDR3 nucleotides read TGTGCCAGCAGTTTCGGCGGGGGGCTCTACGAGCAGTACTTC. Translation gives CASSFGGGLYEQYF.

The chain combines TRBV4-3 with TRBJ2-1, with 10 bases fitting TRBD2. J was trimmed by 1 base and V by 3 bases; bases with no gene match: 12. CDR3 length equals 19 residues. Germline loops: CDR1 LGHNA, CDR2 YSLEER. CDR3 nucleotides: TGCGCCAGCAGCCATCCAAGCGGTAGCGGGAGGAGTTCCTACAATGAGCAGTTCTTC. Its protein is CASSHPSGSGRSSYNEQFF.

This chain joins TRBV7-8 and TRBJ1-5; D call uncertain. The V end was cut by 1 base, the J end by 1 base, with 8 bases between. The CDR3 has 15 residues. Germline loops: CDR1 SGHVS, CDR2 FQNEAQ. For the CDR3, the DNA is TGTGCCAGCAGCTTAGTTCTGGGGAGCAATCAGCCCCAGCATTTT. It is translated as CASSLVLGSNQPQHF.

The chain employs TRBV7-3 and TRBJ2-2; no clear D gene. The CDR3 is 14 amino acids. Trimming pared 3 bases from V and 2 bases from J, leaving 7 bases between. Germline V gene lookup returns CDR1 SGHTA and CDR2 FQGTGA. For the CDR3, the DNA is TGTGCCAGCAGCTTTGACCTAAACACCGGGGAGCTGTTTTTT. This codes for CASSFDLNTGELFF.

The chain joins TRBV28 to TRBJ1-5; 10 bases fit TRBD1. Germline V gene sequence: CDR1 MDHEN, CDR2 SYDVKM. The length of the CDR3 is 16 residues. After removal of 5 bases from V and 3 bases from J, the junction contained 7 bases not matched to a gene. CDR3 sequence: CASSPWTGGYNQPQHF. In nucleotides, the CDR3 is TGTGCCAGCAGTCCCTGGACAGGGGGATACAATCAGCCCCAGCATTTT.